This TCR beta chain was sequenced during a study of early T cells in non-severe SARS-CoV-2 infection (dated by TCRdb to the early 2020s). Notes on the research overall: Bulk RNA from unsorted whole blood was used for TCR sequencing, so alpha and beta chains could not be paired.

V is cut by 5 bases and J by 5 bases, and the space between the germline ends is 13 bases. The CDR3 starts with the cysteine, ends with the phenylalanine, and has 14 residues. Kept here is only the CDR3 DNA, which spans 42 bases and is read in frame from base 1. Reading the germline V gene gives CDR1 SGHAT and CDR2 FQNNGV. A case-control design nested within a healthcare worker cohort in London, UK, was used, with weekly nasopharyngeal swab PCR tests and blood sampling performed. Between 23 and 31 March 2020, the week of the UK lockdown, healthcare workers were enrolled and then followed up weekly for as long as 16 weeks. Results and caveats for the whole study, not just this receptor: VDJdb matching was skewed toward anti-spike CD8 responses and likely underestimated virus-specific expansions, missing private and CD4 specificities.

There are many counts of this clonotype. Its cognate antigen has yet to be identified. It has no much larger one-base neighbor in the sample; base qualities were not kept. Library preparation employed 5' RACE. Sequencing took place on a NextSeq 500. Unique molecular identifiers were attached to individual cDNA molecules in the TCR library protocol so that sequencing error and PCR bias could be corrected. Sequencing covered both TCR alpha and beta chains, and within each sample the abundances of alpha and beta sequences were tightly co-correlated. Per the original workflow: V gene, J gene and CDR3 annotation of TCR sequences was performed with Decombinator V4. TCRs were defined as expanded if a significant change between any two time points was detected under a Poisson model with p below 0.0001. Abundances of TCRs were expressed as counts per million after normalisation to the total number of TCRs sequenced in each sample. TRAV1-2 paired with TRAJ12, TRAJ20 or TRAJ33 defined MAIT TCRs, while TRAV10 paired with TRAJ18 defined iNKT TCRs. VDJdb, accessed on 1 November 2021, was searched for TCRs annotated for CMV, EBV and SARS-CoV-2, and TCRs annotated for more than one antigen were excluded. Through fastp at Q25 and MiXCR, TCRdb rebuilt clones from the public reads, retaining in-frame beta chains. When rows share a CDR3 protein, they turn into one entry using the most common DNA and genes. These V and J calls originate from TCRdb's pipeline instead of the authors' own analysis. The sample yields tens of thousands of distinct CDR3 sequences; roughly a tenth were counted once. The ten largest clones represent roughly 8% of the sample.

This chain is built from TRBV11-2 and TRBJ2-1; the best D guess is TRBD2, with 6 bases matching. This TCR came from an adult who was a healthcare worker with PCR-confirmed SARS-CoV-2 infection or an uninfected control (not recorded which). The sequenced material came from whole blood. Here the CDR3 is given as CASSPRERNNEQFF. The nucleotide sequence reads as follows: TGTGCCAGCAGCCCTCGGGAGCGAAACAATGAGCAGTTCTTC.